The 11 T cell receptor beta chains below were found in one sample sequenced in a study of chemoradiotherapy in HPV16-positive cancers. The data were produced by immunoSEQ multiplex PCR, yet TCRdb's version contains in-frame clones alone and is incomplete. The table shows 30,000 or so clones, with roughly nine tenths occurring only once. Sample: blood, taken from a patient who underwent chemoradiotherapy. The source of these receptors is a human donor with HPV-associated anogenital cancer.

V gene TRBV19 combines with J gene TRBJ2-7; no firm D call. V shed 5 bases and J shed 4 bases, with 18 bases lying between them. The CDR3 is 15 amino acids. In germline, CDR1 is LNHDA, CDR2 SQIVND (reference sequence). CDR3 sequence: CASSRSLEQSYEQYF. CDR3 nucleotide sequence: TGTGCCAGTAGTCGGTCCCTTGAACAGTCATACGAGCAGTACTTC. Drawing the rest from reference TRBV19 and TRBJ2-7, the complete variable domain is DGGITQSPKYLFRKEGQNVTLSCEQNLNHDAMYWYRQDPGQGLRLIYYSQIVNDFQKGDIAEGYSVSREKKESFPLTVTSAQKNPTAFYLCASSRSLEQSYEQYFGPGTRLTVT.

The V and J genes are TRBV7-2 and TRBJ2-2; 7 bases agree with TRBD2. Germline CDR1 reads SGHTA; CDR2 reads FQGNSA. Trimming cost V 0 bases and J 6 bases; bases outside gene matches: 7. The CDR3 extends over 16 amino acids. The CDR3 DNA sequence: TGTGCCAGCAGCTTAGCGAGCGGGATTGCCTCCGGGGAGCTGTTTTTT. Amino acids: CASSLASGIASGELFF.

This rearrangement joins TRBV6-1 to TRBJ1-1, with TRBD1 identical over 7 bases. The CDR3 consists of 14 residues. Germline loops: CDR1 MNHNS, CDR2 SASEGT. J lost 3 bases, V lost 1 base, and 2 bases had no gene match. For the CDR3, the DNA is TGTGCCAGCAGTGAAGTTGACAGGGACACTGAAGCTTTCTTT. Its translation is CASSEVDRDTEAFF.

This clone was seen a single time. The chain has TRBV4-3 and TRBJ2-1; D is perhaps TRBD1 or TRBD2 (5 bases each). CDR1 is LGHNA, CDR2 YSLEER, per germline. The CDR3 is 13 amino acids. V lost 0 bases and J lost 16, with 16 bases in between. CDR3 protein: CASSQDRGYLRFF. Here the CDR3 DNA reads TGCGCCAGCAGCCAAGATCGGGGCTATCTCCGTTTCTTC.

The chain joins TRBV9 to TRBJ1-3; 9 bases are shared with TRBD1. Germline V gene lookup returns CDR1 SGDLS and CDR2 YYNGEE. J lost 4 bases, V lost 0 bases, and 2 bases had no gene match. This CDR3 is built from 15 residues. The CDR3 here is CASSVEGTGGNTIYF. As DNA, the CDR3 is TGTGCCAGCAGCGTAGAAGGGACAGGGGGAAACACCATATATTTT.

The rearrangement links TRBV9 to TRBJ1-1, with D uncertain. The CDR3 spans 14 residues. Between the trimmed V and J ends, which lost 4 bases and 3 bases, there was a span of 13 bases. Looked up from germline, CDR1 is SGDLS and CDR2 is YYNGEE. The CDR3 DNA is TGTGCCAGCAGCTCTAGGCCGTATGACACTGAAGCTTTCTTT. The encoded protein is CASSSRPYDTEAFF.

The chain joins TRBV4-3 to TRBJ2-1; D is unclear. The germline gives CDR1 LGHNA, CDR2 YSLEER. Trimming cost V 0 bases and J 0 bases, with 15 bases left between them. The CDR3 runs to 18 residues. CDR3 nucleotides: TGCGCCAGCAGCCAAGACCCCTGGCGGACCAGCTCCTACAATGAGCAGTTCTTC. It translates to CASSQDPWRTSSYNEQFF.

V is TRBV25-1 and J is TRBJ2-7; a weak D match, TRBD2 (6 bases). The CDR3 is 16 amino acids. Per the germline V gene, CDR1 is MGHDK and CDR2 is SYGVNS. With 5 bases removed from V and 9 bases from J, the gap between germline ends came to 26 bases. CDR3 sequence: CASSPISEGSLRWQYF. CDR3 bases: TGTGCCAGCAGTCCCATATCGGAGGGCTCCCTAAGATGGCAGTACTTC.

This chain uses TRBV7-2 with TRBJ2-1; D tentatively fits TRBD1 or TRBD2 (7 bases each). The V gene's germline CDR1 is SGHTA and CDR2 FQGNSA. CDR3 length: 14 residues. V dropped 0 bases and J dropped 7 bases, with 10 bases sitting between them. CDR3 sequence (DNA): TGTGCCAGCAGCTTAGCCAGGGGGGGGAATGAGCAGTTCTTC. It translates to CASSLARGGNEQFF.

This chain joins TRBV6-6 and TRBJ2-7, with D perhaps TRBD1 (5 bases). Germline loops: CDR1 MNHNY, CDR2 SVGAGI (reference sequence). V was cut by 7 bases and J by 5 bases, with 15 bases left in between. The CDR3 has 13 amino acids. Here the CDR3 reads CASKAQGVNEQYF. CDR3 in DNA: TGTGCCAGCAAGGCCCAAGGGGTAAACGAGCAGTACTTC.

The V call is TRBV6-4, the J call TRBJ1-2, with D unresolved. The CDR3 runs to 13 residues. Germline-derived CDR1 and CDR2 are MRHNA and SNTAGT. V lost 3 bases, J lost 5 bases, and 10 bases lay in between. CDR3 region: CASSEGTNYGYTF. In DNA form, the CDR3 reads TGTGCCAGCAGTGAGGGCACGAATTATGGCTACACCTTC.